These 8 T cell receptor beta chains share one sample of origin, sequenced in a study of T cell therapy after organ transplantation (dated 2019 in TCRdb). The time point label corresponds to: 4-8 weeks after completion of therapy. No antigen is known for these receptors. Receptor libraries were prepared by the immunoSEQ multiplex PCR assay. TCRdb retrieved this table from immuneACCESS and kept in-frame rearrangements only. Not all clones are present; in checked studies, unresolved V genes account for under half, and no reason is known for the remainder. This sample comprises fewer than 25,000 clones, roughly four fifths of them detected only once. The ten top clones hold around a tenth of the sample. The input for sequencing was CD8+ T cells from blood, taken after autologous CMV-specific T cell therapy. These receptors originate from a human patient who had received a solid organ transplant and had CMV disease. After a transplant, some T cells may be of graft donor origin.

This chain links TRBV6-5 with TRBJ2-1, with TRBD2 matching over 10 bases. Germline V CDR1 and CDR2: MNHEY, SVGAGI. This CDR3 is built from 16 residues. V shed 4 bases, J shed 2 bases, and the junction held 5 bases outside the gene matches. CDR3 sequence reads: CASSSNGLAAYNEQFF. In nucleotides, the CDR3 is TGTGCCAGCAGTTCCAACGGACTAGCGGCCTACAATGAGCAGTTCTTC.

This chain uses TRBV19 with TRBJ2-5, with 7 bases fitting TRBD1. The CDR3 runs to 12 residues. The V segment lost 6 bases and the J segment 4 bases; nucleotides outside the gene matches: 2. Per the germline V gene, CDR1 is LNHDA and CDR2 is SQIVND (reference sequence). The chain's CDR3 is CASRGQPETQYF. In DNA form, the CDR3 reads TGTGCCAGTAGGGGACAGCCAGAGACCCAGTACTTC.

The rearrangement joins TRBV11-3 to TRBJ2-1, with 12 bases matching TRBD2. The germline gives CDR1 SGHNT, CDR2 YENEEA. The CDR3 extends over 20 amino acids. V was pared by 1 base and J by 6 bases, with 16 bases of the junction left unmatched. DNA of the CDR3: TGTGCCAGCAGCTTAGGGTCAGGGGAGCCTAGCGGGGGGGAAGCCAATGAGCAGTTCTTC. It is translated as CASSLGSGEPSGGEANEQFF.

The rearrangement uses TRBV4-2 and TRBJ1-3; D is perhaps TRBD1 (5 bases). The CDR3 length is 16 residues. Trimming left V 0 bases short and J 2 bases short, with 11 bases between. Germline values: CDR1 LGHNA, CDR2 YNFKEQ. The CDR3 loop is CASSQDQGAPGNTIYF. CDR3 nucleotide sequence: TGTGCCAGCAGCCAAGATCAAGGGGCCCCTGGAAACACCATATATTTT.

This clone was detected only a few times. The V and J genes are TRBV6-6 and TRBJ1-5; no clear D gene. The CDR3 sequence is 13 residues long. Between the trimmed V and J ends, which lost 6 bases and 7 bases, there was a span of 13 bases. Germline CDR1 and CDR2: MNHNY and SVGAGI (reference sequence). CDR3 in amino acids: CASSSGLKQPQHF. As DNA, the CDR3 is TGTGCCAGCAGCTCCGGGTTGAAACAGCCCCAGCATTTT.

This clone has more than one count but fewer than ten. This chain uses TRBV6-5 with TRBJ2-1; 8 nucleotides align to TRBD2. Germline CDR1 MNHEY, CDR2 SVGAGI. V lost 2 bases to trimming and J lost 10 bases; unmatched junction nucleotides: 10. This CDR3 has 15 amino acids. The CDR3 DNA sequence: TGTGCCAGCAGTTACGGTTTAGCGGGAACGTCGGAGCAGTTCTTC. Protein product: CASSYGLAGTSEQFF.

The V call is TRBV2, the J call TRBJ2-1, with a possible D match to TRBD2 (5 bases). V lost 11 bases and J lost 3, with 14 bases in between. The CDR3 runs to 13 residues. Germline CDR1 is SNHLY and CDR2 is FYNNEI. CDR3 loop: CAVRGLVYNEQFF. The CDR3 nucleotides are TGTGCCGTACGAGGGTTGGTCTACAATGAGCAGTTCTTC.

V gene TRBV18 combines with J gene TRBJ1-1; D might be TRBD1 (6 bases). Germline V gene sequence: CDR1 KGHSH, CDR2 LQKENI. The CDR3 contains 15 residues. V was clipped by 8 bases and J by 1 base, with 17 bases between them. Here the CDR3 reads CASQTAGHGNTEAFF. Here the CDR3 DNA reads TGTGCCAGCCAAACCGCGGGACACGGGAACACTGAAGCTTTCTTT. The variable domain in full, with the rest retrieved from reference TRBV18 and TRBJ1-1, is NAGVMQNPRHLVRRRGQEARLRCSPMKGHSHVYWYRQLPEEGLKFMVYLQKENIIDESGMPKERFSAEFPKEGPSILRIQQVVRGDSAAYFCASQTAGHGNTEAFFGQGTRLTVV.